This TCR beta chain was identified in a study of blood T cell repertoires in COVID-19. Individuals aged about 18 to 89 years were recruited from about two dozen US areas. This clone was counted once. The CDR3 contains 20 residues. Germline CDR1 reads LGHNA; CDR2 reads YSLEER. The J segment lost 3 bases and the V segment lost 3 bases, leaving 13 bases of the junction unmatched. TCRdb's table, derived via immunoSEQ multiplex PCR, lists solely in-frame clones and lacks some. Among roughly 200,000 clones listed, about 88% were seen once. The TCR originated in a woman between 40 and 50 years old with acute COVID-19. The chain carries TRBV4-3 and TRBJ2-2, with 13 bases fitting TRBD2. What was sequenced was PBMCs or T cells enriched from blood (not recorded which). In DNA form, the CDR3 reads TGCGCCAGCAGCCACGCCCCTTACGGACTAGCGGGAGATGACACCGGGGAGCTGTTTTTT. It encodes CASSHAPYGLAGDDTGELFF.